These 9 T cell receptor beta chains share one sample of origin, sequenced in a study of blood T cell repertoires in COVID-19. Only in-frame clones appear in the TCRdb table, and some are missing; sequencing was by immunoSEQ multiplex PCR. The sample records about 200,000 clones, approximately 86% being singletons. Sequenced sample: PBMCs or T cells enriched from blood (not recorded which). The source of these receptors is a woman in her 40s with acute COVID-19.

The chain couples TRBV9 to TRBJ2-1, with a possible D match to TRBD2 (6 bases). Trimming stripped 0 bases from V and 4 bases from J, with 11 bases between. Germline V CDR1 and CDR2: SGDLS, YYNGEE. This CDR3 is 15 amino acids long. The DNA of the CDR3 is TGTGCCAGCAGCGTAGGGGGGACTGTATACAATGAGCAGTTCTTC. Its translation is CASSVGGTVYNEQFF. The complete variable domain, with remaining parts taken from reference TRBV9 and TRBJ2-1, reads DSGVTQTPKHLITATGQRVTLRCSPRSGDLSVYWYQQSLDQGLQFLIQYYNGEERAKGNILERFSAQQFPDLHSELNLSSLELGDSALYFCASSVGGTVYNEQFFGPGTRLTVL.

This chain connects TRBV3-1 (or the pseudogene TRBV3-2) to TRBJ2-5, with D hard to call. Trimming took off 0 bases at V and 4 bases at J, with 9 bases between the two ends. Germline CDR1 is LGHDT and CDR2 is YNNKEL (reference sequence). This CDR3 has 14 residues. The CDR3 spells CASSQDGPVETQYF. CDR3 in DNA: TGTGCCAGCAGCCAAGATGGCCCAGTAGAGACCCAGTACTTC.

The rearrangement uses TRBV6-4 and TRBJ2-1; no clear D. The CDR3 is 15 amino acids. V shed 0 bases and J shed 6 bases, with 12 bases lying between them. Germline V gene data show CDR1 as MRHNA and CDR2 as SNTAGT. The CDR3 nucleotides are TGTGCCAGCAGTGACTCGAGTTCCCTAGTCAATGAGCAGTTCTTC. It translates to CASSDSSSLVNEQFF.

In its sample, this clone was seen a few times. V gene TRBV30 combines with J gene TRBJ1-1; 7 bases are shared with TRBD1. Germline lookup yields CDR1 GTSNPN and CDR2 SVGIG (reference sequence). The length of the CDR3 is 14 residues. V gave up 4 bases and J gave up 3 bases; unmatched junction bases: 8. CDR3 loop: CAWKLTGSDTEAFF. CDR3 coding DNA: TGTGCCTGGAAATTGACAGGGTCTGACACTGAAGCTTTCTTT.

The V and J genes are TRBV12-5 and TRBJ2-3; a weak D match, TRBD1 (5 bases). Germline CDR1 reads LGHNT; CDR2 reads FRNRAP. The CDR3 covers 17 residues. The V end lost 1 base, the J end lost 2 bases, and 16 bases lay between the germline ends. CDR3 in amino acids: CASGLGQSSLSTDTQYF. For the CDR3, the DNA is TGTGCTAGTGGTTTGGGACAGTCTTCTCTTTCCACAGATACGCAGTATTTT. The whole variable domain, remainder taken from reference TRBV12-5 and TRBJ2-3, is DARVTQTPRHKVTEMGQEVTMRCQPILGHNTVFWYRQTMMQGLELLAYFRNRAPLDDSGMPKDRFSAEMPDATLATLKIQPSEPRDSAVYFCASGLGQSSLSTDTQYFGPGTRLTVL.

This chain connects TRBV11-2 to TRBJ2-1; D may be TRBD1 (6 bases). Trimming pared 5 bases from V and 5 bases from J, leaving 10 bases between. Germline CDR1 is SGHAT and CDR2 is FQNNGV. There are 13 residues in the CDR3. The CDR3 protein is CASSRDRNNEQFF. CDR3 nucleotide sequence: TGTGCCAGCAGCCGCGACAGGAACAATGAGCAGTTCTTC.

The chain joins TRBV11-3 to TRBJ2-3; TRBD2 aligns across 14 bases. From germline, CDR1 is SGHNT and CDR2 YENEEA. With V trimmed by 4 bases and J by 7 bases, 4 bases remained unmatched. The CDR3 is 15 amino acids. The CDR3 DNA reads TGTGCCAGCAGCTCTCGGACTAGCGGGAGGAATACGCAGTATTTT. Protein sequence: CASSSRTSGRNTQYF.

This rearrangement joins TRBV28 to TRBJ2-3, with D possibly matching TRBD2 (5 bases). Deletions cut 5 bases from V and 9 bases from J, with 12 bases between. The CDR3 spans 12 residues. CDR1 MDHEN and CDR2 SYDVKM come from the germline V gene. CDR3 protein: CASSPTSGTQYF. The DNA for the CDR3 is TGTGCCAGCAGTCCTACCTCGGGGACGCAGTATTTT.

The J gene is TRBJ1-2, the V gene TRBV11-2; TRBD1 matches 7 bases. Germline V CDR1 and CDR2: SGHAT, FQNNGV. V lost 4 bases to trimming and J lost 4 bases; unmatched junction nucleotides: 12. This CDR3 contains 16 residues. DNA for the CDR3: TGTGCCAGCAGCTCTAACCCTGACAGGGTAATCTATGGCTACACCTTC. Translating it yields CASSSNPDRVIYGYTF.